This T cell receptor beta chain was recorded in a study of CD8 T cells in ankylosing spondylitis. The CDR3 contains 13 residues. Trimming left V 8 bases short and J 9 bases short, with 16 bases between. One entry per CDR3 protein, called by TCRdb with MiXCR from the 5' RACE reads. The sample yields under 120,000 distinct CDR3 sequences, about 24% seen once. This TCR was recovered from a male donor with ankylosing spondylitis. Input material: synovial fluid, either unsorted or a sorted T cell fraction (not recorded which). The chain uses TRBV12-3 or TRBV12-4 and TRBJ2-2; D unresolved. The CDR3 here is CASGPSGYRELFF. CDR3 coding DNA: TGTGCCAGCGGCCCCAGTGGCTACCGGGAGCTGTTTTTT.